The present T cell receptor (beta chain) was sequenced within a study of identical twins. In germline, CDR1 is DFQATT, CDR2 SNEGSKA (reference sequence). CDR3 length equals 13 residues. Deletions cut 4 bases from V and 1 base from J, with 10 bases between. This clonotype was counted at least ten times. The antigen is undetermined. Study outcomes and limitations: Modeled out-of-frame TCR alpha sharing in monozygotic twins fell below observed levels. There were fewer insertions in abundant cord blood beta clonotypes, but memory repertoires showed no such pattern.

TCRdb independently ran MiXCR on the 5' RACE reads; one entry per CDR3 protein. Here the sample spans some 710,000 distinct CDR3 sequences, 6.1% being singletons. The sequence was obtained from a man aged 18 to 29 in good health. The chain joins TRBV20-1 to TRBJ2-5; possibly TRBD2 for D (5 bases). Specimen: naive T cells sorted from blood. The CDR3 nucleotides are TGCAGTGCTACCCGAGGGAGCCAAGAGACCCAGTACTTC. As protein: CSATRGSQETQYF.